Here is one TCR beta chain with its context. The antigen is not known. The data are from a study of monozygotic twins with inflammatory bowel disease. Study-level results: Among IBD patients, TCRbeta diversity (inverse Simpson) was lower than in healthy co-twins.

For each CDR3 protein, TCRdb gives one entry from its re-call of the 5' RACE reads, without DNA. The sample has a few hundred thousand distinct CDR3 sequences; the top ten hold roughly 1.5%. This CDR3 spans 15 amino acids. CDR1 and CDR2 (germline): SGDLS, YYNGEE. Source material: blood. The receptor was isolated from a human donor with ulcerative colitis or Crohn's disease, or a healthy co-twin of an affected twin (not recorded which). V usage is TRBV9 and J usage is TRBJ1-6; lacking DNA, the TRBD1 call made by TCRdb goes unchecked. This CDR3 is CASSKQGQGNSPLHF.